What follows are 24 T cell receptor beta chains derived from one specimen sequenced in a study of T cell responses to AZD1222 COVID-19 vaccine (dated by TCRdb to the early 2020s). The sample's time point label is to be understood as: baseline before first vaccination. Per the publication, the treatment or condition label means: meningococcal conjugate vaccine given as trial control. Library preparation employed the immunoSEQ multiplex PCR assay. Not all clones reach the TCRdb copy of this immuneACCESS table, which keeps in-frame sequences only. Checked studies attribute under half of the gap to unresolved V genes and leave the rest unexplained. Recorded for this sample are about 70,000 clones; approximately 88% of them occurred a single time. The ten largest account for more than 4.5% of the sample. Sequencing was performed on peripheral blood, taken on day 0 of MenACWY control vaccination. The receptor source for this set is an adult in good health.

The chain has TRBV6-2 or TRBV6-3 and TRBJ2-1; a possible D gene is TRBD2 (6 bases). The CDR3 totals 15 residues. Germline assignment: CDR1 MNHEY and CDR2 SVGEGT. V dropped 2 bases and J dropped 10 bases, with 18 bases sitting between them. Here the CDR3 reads CASSYGRGRLEEQFF. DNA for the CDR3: TGTGCCAGCAGTTACGGGCGAGGACGACTAGAAGAGCAGTTCTTC.

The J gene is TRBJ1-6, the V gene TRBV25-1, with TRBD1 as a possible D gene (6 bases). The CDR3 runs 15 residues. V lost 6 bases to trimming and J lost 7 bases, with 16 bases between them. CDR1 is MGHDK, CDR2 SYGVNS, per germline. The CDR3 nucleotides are TGTGCCAGCAGGGGAGGGGGAATAGTGAATTCACCCCTCCACTTT. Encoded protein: CASRGGGIVNSPLHF.

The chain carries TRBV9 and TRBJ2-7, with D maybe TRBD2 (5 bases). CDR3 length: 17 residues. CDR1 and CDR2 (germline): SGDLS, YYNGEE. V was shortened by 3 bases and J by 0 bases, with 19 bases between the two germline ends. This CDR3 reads CASSGTTIRVSSYEQYF. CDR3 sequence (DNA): TGTGCCAGCAGCGGCACGACTATCCGGGTTAGCTCCTACGAGCAGTACTTC. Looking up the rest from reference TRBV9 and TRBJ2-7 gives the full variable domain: DSGVTQTPKHLITATGQRVTLRCSPRSGDLSVYWYQQSLDQGLQFLIQYYNGEERAKGNILERFSAQQFPDLHSELNLSSLELGDSALYFCASSGTTIRVSSYEQYFGPGTRLTVT.

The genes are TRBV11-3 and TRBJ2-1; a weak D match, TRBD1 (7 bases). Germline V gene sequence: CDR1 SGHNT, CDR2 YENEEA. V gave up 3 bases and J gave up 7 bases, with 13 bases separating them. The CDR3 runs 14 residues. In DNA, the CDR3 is TGTGCCAGCAGCTTCAGGGGGGCCCCGAATGAGCAGTTCTTC. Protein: CASSFRGAPNEQFF.

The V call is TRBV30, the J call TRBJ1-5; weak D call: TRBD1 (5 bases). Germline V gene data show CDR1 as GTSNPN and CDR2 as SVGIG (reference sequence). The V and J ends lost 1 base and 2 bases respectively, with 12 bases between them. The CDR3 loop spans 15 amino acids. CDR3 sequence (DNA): TGTGCCTGGAGTGGACAGCCCCATCGCAATCAGCCCCAGCATTTT. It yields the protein CAWSGQPHRNQPQHF.

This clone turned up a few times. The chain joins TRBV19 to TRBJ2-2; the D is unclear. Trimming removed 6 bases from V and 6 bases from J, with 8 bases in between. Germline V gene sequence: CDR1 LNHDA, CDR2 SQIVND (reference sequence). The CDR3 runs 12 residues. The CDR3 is CASRGLAGELFF. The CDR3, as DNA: TGTGCCAGTAGGGGTTTGGCCGGGGAGCTGTTTTTT.

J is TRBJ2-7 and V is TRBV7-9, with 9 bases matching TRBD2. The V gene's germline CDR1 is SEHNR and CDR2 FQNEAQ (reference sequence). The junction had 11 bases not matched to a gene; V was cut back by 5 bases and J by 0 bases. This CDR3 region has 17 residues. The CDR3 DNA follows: TGTGCCAGCAGCCCAAGCGGGGGGCCCCCCCTCTCCTACGAGCAGTACTTC. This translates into CASSPSGGPPLSYEQYF.

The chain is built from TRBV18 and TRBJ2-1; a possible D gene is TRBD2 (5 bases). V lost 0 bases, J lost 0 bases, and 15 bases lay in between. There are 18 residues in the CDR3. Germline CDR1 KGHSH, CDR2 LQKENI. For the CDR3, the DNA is TGTGCCAGCTCACCACCGGTGGGGATGGGGAGCTCCTACAATGAGCAGTTCTTC. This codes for CASSPPVGMGSSYNEQFF. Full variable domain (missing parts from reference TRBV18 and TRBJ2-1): NAGVMQNPRHLVRRRGQEARLRCSPMKGHSHVYWYRQLPEEGLKFMVYLQKENIIDESGMPKERFSAEFPKEGPSILRIQQVVRGDSAAYFCASSPPVGMGSSYNEQFFGPGTRLTVL.

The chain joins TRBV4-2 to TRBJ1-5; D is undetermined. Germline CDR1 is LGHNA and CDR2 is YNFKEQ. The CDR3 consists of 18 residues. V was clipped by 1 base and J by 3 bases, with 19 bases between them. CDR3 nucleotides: TGTGCCAGCAGCCAAGGTTCCCGTTGGAGGGAAGACAATCAGCCCCAGCATTTT. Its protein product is CASSQGSRWREDNQPQHF.

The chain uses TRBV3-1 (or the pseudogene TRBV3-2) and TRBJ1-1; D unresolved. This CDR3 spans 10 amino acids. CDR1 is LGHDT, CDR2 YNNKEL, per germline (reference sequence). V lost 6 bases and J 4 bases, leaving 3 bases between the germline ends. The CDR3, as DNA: TGTGCCAGCAGGGGCACTGAAGCTTTCTTT. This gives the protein CASRGTEAFF.

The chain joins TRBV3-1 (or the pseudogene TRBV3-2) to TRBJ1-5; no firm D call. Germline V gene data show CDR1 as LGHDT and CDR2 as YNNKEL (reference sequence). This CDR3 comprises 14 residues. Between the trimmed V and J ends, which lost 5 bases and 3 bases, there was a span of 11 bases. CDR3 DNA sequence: TGTGCCAGCAGCTCCTCGCCCCCCAATCAGCCCCAGCATTTT. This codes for CASSSSPPNQPQHF.

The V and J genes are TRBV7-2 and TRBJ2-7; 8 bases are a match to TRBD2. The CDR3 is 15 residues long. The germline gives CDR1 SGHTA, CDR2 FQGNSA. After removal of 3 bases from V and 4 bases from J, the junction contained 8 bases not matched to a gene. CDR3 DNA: TGTGCCAGCAGCTTCGGTGCGGCGGGGGGATACGAGCAGTACTTC. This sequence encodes CASSFGAAGGYEQYF.

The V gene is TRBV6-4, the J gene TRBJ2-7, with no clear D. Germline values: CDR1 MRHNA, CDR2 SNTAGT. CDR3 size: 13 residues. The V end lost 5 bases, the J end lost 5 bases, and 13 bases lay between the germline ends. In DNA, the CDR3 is TGTGCCAGCAGTTTGGCTGAAGGACACGAGCAGTACTTC. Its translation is CASSLAEGHEQYF.

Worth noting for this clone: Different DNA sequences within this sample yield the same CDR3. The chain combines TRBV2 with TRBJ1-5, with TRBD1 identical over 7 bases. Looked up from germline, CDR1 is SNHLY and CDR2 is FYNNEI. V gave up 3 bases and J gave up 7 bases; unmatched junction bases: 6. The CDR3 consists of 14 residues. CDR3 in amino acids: CASSDRGVGQPQHF. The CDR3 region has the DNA TGTGCCAGCAGTGACAGGGGGGTCGGGCAGCCCCAGCATTTT.

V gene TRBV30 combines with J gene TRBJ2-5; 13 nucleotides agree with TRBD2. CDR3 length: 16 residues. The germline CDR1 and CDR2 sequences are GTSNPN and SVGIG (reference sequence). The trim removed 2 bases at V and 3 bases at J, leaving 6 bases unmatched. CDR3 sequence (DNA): TGTGCCTGGAGTCGCTGGACTAGCGGGGGTAAAGAGACCCAGTACTTC. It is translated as CAWSRWTSGGKETQYF.

This chain's CDR3 is CASSYSSLAGGSIEQFF. The CDR3 DNA is TGTGCCAGCAGCTATTCCTCACTAGCGGGGGGTTCTATTGAGCAGTTCTTC. The chain joins TRBV7-6 to TRBJ2-1, with 12 bases that match TRBD2. The CDR3 spans 17 residues. The trim removed 4 bases at V and 9 bases at J, leaving 13 bases unmatched. Germline V CDR1 and CDR2: SGHVS, FNYEAQ.

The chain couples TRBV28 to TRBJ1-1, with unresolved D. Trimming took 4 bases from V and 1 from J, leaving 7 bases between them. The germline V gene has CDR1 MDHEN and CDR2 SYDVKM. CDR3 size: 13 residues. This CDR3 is CASSSPGNTEAFF. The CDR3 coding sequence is TGTGCCAGCAGTTCTCCCGGGAACACTGAAGCTTTCTTT. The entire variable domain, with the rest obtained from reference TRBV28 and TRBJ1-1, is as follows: DVKVTQSSRYLVKRTGEKVFLECVQDMDHENMFWYRQDPGLGLRLIYFSYDVKMKEKGDIPEGYSVSREKKERFSLILESASTNQTSMYLCASSSPGNTEAFFGQGTRLTVV.

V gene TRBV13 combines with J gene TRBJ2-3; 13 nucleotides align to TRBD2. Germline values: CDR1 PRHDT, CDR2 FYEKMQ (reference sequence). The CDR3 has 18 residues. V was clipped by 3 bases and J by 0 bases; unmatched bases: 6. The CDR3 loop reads CASSLPTSGGESTDTQYF. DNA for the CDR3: TGTGCCAGCAGCTTGCCTACTAGCGGGGGGGAGAGCACAGATACGCAGTATTTT.

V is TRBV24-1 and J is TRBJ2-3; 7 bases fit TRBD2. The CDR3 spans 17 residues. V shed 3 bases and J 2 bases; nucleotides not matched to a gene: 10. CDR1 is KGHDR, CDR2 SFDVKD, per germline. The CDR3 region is CATSDRGEKGLTDTQYF. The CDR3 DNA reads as TGTGCCACCAGTGATCGGGGGGAAAAGGGACTCACAGATACGCAGTATTTT.

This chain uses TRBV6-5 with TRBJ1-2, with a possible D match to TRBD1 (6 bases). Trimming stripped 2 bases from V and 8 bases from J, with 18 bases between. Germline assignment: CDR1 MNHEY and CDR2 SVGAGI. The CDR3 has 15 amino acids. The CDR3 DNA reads TGTGCCAGCAGTTACGAGAGGGGGAAGACGTACGGCTACACCTTC. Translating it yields CASSYERGKTYGYTF.

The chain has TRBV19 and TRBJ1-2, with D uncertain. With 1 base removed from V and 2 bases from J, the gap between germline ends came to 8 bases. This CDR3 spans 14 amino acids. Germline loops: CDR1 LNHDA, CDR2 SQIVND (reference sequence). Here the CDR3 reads CASSIAAVNYGYTF. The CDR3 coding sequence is TGTGCCAGTAGTATAGCGGCAGTGAACTATGGCTACACCTTC.

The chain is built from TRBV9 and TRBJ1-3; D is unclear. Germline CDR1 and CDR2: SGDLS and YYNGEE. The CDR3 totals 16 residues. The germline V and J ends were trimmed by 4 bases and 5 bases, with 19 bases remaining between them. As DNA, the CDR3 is TGTGCCAGCAGCTTTGGACTGCAGGAAGGTCGAAACACCATATATTTT. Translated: CASSFGLQEGRNTIYF.

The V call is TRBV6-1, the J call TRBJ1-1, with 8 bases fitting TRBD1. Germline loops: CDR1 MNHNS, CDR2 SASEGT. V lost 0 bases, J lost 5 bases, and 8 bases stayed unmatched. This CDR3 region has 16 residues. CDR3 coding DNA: TGTGCCAGCAGTGAAGCTTGGACAGGGTCGGTGACTGAAGCTTTCTTT. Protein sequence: CASSEAWTGSVTEAFF.

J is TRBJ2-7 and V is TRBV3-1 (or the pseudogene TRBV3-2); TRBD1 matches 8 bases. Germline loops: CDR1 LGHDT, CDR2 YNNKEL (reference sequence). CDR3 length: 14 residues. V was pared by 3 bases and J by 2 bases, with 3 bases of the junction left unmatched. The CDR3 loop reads CASSQEQGAYEQYF. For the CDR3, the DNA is TGTGCCAGCAGCCAGGAACAGGGGGCCTACGAGCAGTACTTC.